These T cell receptor beta chains were read from a single sample in a study of CD8 T cells in Susac syndrome. TCRdb reanalysed the immunoSEQ multiplex PCR reads using MiXCR and keeps one entry per CDR3 protein. This table has about 170,000 distinct CDR3 sequences, 95% to 97% appearing once. Sequenced material: CD4+ T cells from PBMCs. These receptors all stem from a human donor with Susac syndrome. Both conserved end residues are part of each CDR3. D genes are given only for firm matches. Only some rows state a clone size, as once, few, many or a class for expanded clones.

j_call clone_size v_call d_call cdr3_aa cdr3_nt
TRBJ1-3 once TRBV14 - CASSQTWGNTIYF TGTGCCAGCAGCCAAACCTGGGGAAACACCATATATTTT
TRBJ2-1 - TRBV28 TRBD2 CASSAAGSNEQFF TGTGCCAGCAGTGCAGCGGGGTCCAATGAGCAGTTCTTC
TRBJ2-5 - TRBV10-3 TRBD1 CAISDRGQETQYF TGTGCCATCAGCGACAGGGGGCAAGAGACCCAGTACTTC
TRBJ2-7 - TRBV24-1 - CATRFGGGGEQYF TGTGCCACCAGGTTCGGAGGGGGTGGCGAGCAGTACTTC
TRBJ1-1 - TRBV6-5 - CASTSVGSSVMNTEAFF TGTGCCAGCACTTCGGTGGGCAGTTCAGTCATGAACACTGAAGCTTTCTTT
TRBJ1-1 - TRBV30 - CAWAPVGREAFF TGTGCCTGGGCCCCCGTAGGGCGTGAAGCTTTCTTT
TRBJ2-2 - TRBV15 TRBD2 CATSTPSSGTGELFF TGTGCCACCAGCACGCCATCTAGCGGCACCGGGGAGCTGTTTTTT
TRBJ2-3 - TRBV29-1 - CSASRAAADTQYF TGCAGCGCTAGCAGGGCTGCGGCAGATACGCAGTATTTT
TRBJ1-1 once TRBV30 - CAWSGRYPNTEAFF TGTGCCTGGAGTGGAAGATATCCGAACACTGAAGCTTTCTTT
TRBJ2-1 - TRBV13 TRBD1 CASSQRTGNEQFF TGTGCCAGCAGCCAACGGACAGGCAATGAGCAGTTCTTC
TRBJ1-3 - TRBV13 - CASTTGNTIYF TGTGCCAGCACCACGGGAAACACCATATATTTT
TRBJ2-2 - TRBV19 TRBD1 CASWTGLTGELFF TGTGCCAGTTGGACAGGGTTGACCGGGGAGCTGTTTTTT
TRBJ2-2 - TRBV4-3 - CASSRGQGFANTGELFF TGCGCCAGCAGCCGTGGGCAGGGGTTCGCGAACACCGGGGAGCTGTTTTTT
TRBJ1-4 once TRBV9 - CASSAQSMGEKLFF TGTGCCAGCAGCGCCCAATCCATGGGTGAAAAACTGTTTTTT
TRBJ2-3 - TRBV29-1 - CSVEPPPTHSTDTQYF TGCAGCGTTGAACCCCCCCCCACTCATAGCACAGATACGCAGTATTTT
TRBJ2-5 - TRBV20-1 TRBD1 CSAERGQRMGETQYF TGCAGTGCCGAAAGGGGGCAAAGAATGGGAGAGACCCAGTACTTC
TRBJ2-1 - TRBV15 - CATSRDPRGAGNEQFF TGTGCCACCAGCAGAGATCCCCGGGGGGCTGGGAATGAGCAGTTCTTC
TRBJ2-1 - TRBV10-3 TRBD1 CAIRTTGDRYNEQFF TGTGCCATCAGGACGACAGGGGATCGGTACAATGAGCAGTTCTTC
TRBJ2-7 - TRBV6-2/TRBV6-3 - CASSERAFPYEQYF TGTGCCAGCAGCGAGAGGGCTTTTCCCTACGAGCAGTACTTC
TRBJ2-7 - TRBV28 TRBD2 CASSLSVGLVAF TGTGCCAGCAGTTTAAGTGTGGGACTAGTAGCGTTC
TRBJ2-7 - TRBV7-9 - CASSPRDLSSYEQYF TGTGCCAGCAGCCCGCGGGACTTGAGCTCCTACGAGCAGTACTTC
TRBJ1-1 - TRBV29-1 - CSVDRRAPAVNTEAFF TGCAGCGTTGACCGTAGGGCCCCGGCCGTGAACACTGAAGCTTTCTTT
TRBJ2-5 - TRBV29-1 - CSVGGSYQETQYF TGCAGCGTTGGTGGGTCGTACCAAGAGACCCAGTACTTC
TRBJ1-2 - TRBV15 TRBD1 CATSRDWDRIYGYTF TGTGCCACCAGCAGAGATTGGGACAGGATCTATGGCTACACCTTC